These 21 T cell receptor beta chains came from one sample sequenced in a study of shared clonotypes between healthy human individuals (dated by TCRdb to the early 2020s). Library method: the immunoSEQ multiplex PCR assay. TCRdb obtained this table from immuneACCESS and retained in-frame rearrangements with V and J assigned. These tables miss some clones; where compared with another copy, unresolved V genes account for less than half of the shortfall, and the remainder is unexplained. Across this sample there are more than 1,200,000 clones, with 98% seen only once. 0.36% of the sample is in the top ten clones. Sequenced input: naive CD4+ T cells sorted from blood. What this sample's cell subset or site label stands for: CD45RA+ positively selected. These receptors originate from a man aged 25-40 years in good health.

V usage is TRBV4-3 and J usage is TRBJ2-1; a possible D gene is TRBD2 (7 bases). CDR3 length: 13 residues. Germline assignment: CDR1 LGHNA and CDR2 YSLEER. V shed 4 bases and J shed 15 bases, with 19 bases lying between them. The CDR3 DNA is TGCGCCAGCAGCCTCCGCCAGGGGACTATGGGGTTCTTC. Amino acids: CASSLRQGTMGFF.

The J gene is TRBJ2-7, the V gene TRBV6-1; no firm D call. The CDR3 runs to 11 residues. Germline CDR1 MNHNS, CDR2 SASEGT. V was clipped by 4 bases and J by 6 bases, with 7 bases between them. CDR3 sequence: CASSVTSEQYF. CDR3 in DNA: TGTGCCAGCAGTGTAACAAGCGAGCAGTACTTC.

The chain has TRBV6-1 and TRBJ2-3; D gene ambiguous. The CDR3 spans 14 residues. V was shortened by 2 bases and J by 4 bases, with 10 bases between the two germline ends. The V gene's germline CDR1 is MNHNS and CDR2 SASEGT. CDR3 loop: CASSEPSPADTQYF. The CDR3 bases are TGTGCCAGCAGTGAACCCAGCCCGGCAGATACGCAGTATTTT.

The J gene is TRBJ2-1, the V gene TRBV7-2, with 8 nucleotides matching TRBD1. Trimming cost V 3 bases and J 6 bases; bases outside gene matches: 4. This CDR3 contains 14 residues. Germline V gives CDR1 SGHTA, CDR2 FQGNSA. CDR3 protein: CASSFDRGTNEQFF. The CDR3 DNA sequence: TGTGCCAGCAGCTTTGACAGGGGCACCAATGAGCAGTTCTTC.

The chain links TRBV7-8 to TRBJ2-7; 14 bases match TRBD2. Germline CDR1 is SGHVS and CDR2 is FQNEAQ. This CDR3 contains 16 residues. Trimming cost V 4 bases and J 4 bases; bases outside gene matches: 6. CDR3 region: CASSSGLAGGSYEQYF. The CDR3 coding sequence is TGTGCCAGCAGCTCCGGACTAGCGGGAGGATCATACGAGCAGTACTTC.

The genes are TRBV27 and TRBJ1-1; D remains ambiguous. Deletions cut 6 bases from V and 1 base from J, with 15 bases between. The CDR3 contains 15 residues. Looked up from germline, CDR1 is MNHEY and CDR2 is SMNVEV (reference sequence). CDR3 amino acids: CASRSPIQRNTEAFF. DNA of the CDR3: TGTGCCAGCAGGTCGCCTATACAGAGGAACACTGAAGCTTTCTTT.

The rearrangement uses TRBV6-6 and TRBJ2-6; D is unclear. Germline V gene data show CDR1 as MNHNY and CDR2 as SVGAGI (reference sequence). V lost 5 bases, J lost 1 base, and 9 bases lay in between. This CDR3 region has 15 residues. As DNA, the CDR3 is TGTGCCAGCAGTCTCTGGGGATCTGGGGCCAACGTCCTGACTTTC. This translates into CASSLWGSGANVLTF.

The CDR3 nucleotides read TGTGCCAGCAGCCCTCGACTAGGTGAGACCCAGTACTTC. Translated, it gives CASSPRLGETQYF. This chain joins TRBV7-2 and TRBJ2-5, with D possibly being TRBD2 (6 bases). V gave up 5 bases and J gave up 5 bases, with 12 bases separating them. Germline V gene data show CDR1 as SGHTA and CDR2 as FQGNSA. The CDR3 has 13 residues.

This sequence joins TRBV11-2 and TRBJ1-2, with D unclear. The CDR3 extends over 14 amino acids. Trimming shortened V by 5 bases and J by 2 bases, and 12 bases separated the two germline ends. Germline lookup yields CDR1 SGHAT and CDR2 FQNNGV. CDR3 sequence: CASSRGADNYGYTF. The CDR3 DNA is TGTGCCAGCAGCCGGGGAGCAGACAACTATGGCTACACCTTC.

As DNA, the CDR3 is TGTGCCAGCACCCAGGGGTGGGGGGTTACAAACACTGAAGCTTTCTTT. This sequence encodes CASTQGWGVTNTEAFF. This rearrangement joins TRBV5-6 to TRBJ1-1; D is possibly TRBD1 (6 bases). The CDR3 sequence is 16 residues long. CDR1 and CDR2 (germline): SGHDT, YYEEEE. V was cut by 6 bases and J by 2 bases, with 20 bases left in between.

The chain couples TRBV7-2 to TRBJ2-5; 12 bases are a match to TRBD2. From germline, CDR1 is SGHTA and CDR2 FQGNSA. With 1 base clipped from V and 7 bases from J, the junction kept 4 bases outside the gene matches. This CDR3 is built from 15 residues. CDR3 protein: CASSLGTSGVSTQYF. In DNA, the CDR3 is TGTGCCAGCAGCTTAGGGACTAGCGGGGTTTCGACCCAGTACTTC.

V gene TRBV2 combines with J gene TRBJ2-6; 9 bases agree with TRBD1. V was clipped by 8 bases and J by 3 bases; unmatched bases: 8. Germline V gene sequence: CDR1 SNHLY, CDR2 FYNNEI. CDR3 length equals 16 residues. The chain's CDR3 is CASLGTGLNGANVLTF. The CDR3 DNA is TGTGCCAGCTTAGGGACAGGGTTAAATGGGGCCAACGTCCTGACTTTC.

This chain uses TRBV7-9 with TRBJ1-3; D is possibly TRBD1 (5 bases). Trimming left V 3 bases short and J 0 bases short, with 12 bases between. CDR1 is SEHNR, CDR2 FQNEAQ, per germline (reference sequence). There are 16 residues in the CDR3. The DNA of the CDR3 is TGTGCCAGCAGCTTGATACAGGCGGACTCTGGAAACACCATATATTTT. Encoded protein: CASSLIQADSGNTIYF.

The CDR3 nucleotides are TGCGCCAGCAATAAGAACACAGATACGCAGTATTTT. This gives the protein CASNKNTDTQYF. V usage is TRBV5-1 and J usage is TRBJ2-3, with D unresolved. V was clipped by 6 bases and J by 2 bases, with 7 bases between them. The CDR3 runs to 12 residues. Germline lookup yields CDR1 SGHRS and CDR2 YFSETQ.

The chain is built from TRBV15 and TRBJ1-3, with D unclear. Germline CDR1 LNHNV, CDR2 YYDKDF (reference sequence). CDR3 length: 16 residues. V gave up 1 base and J gave up 0 bases, with 10 bases separating them. The CDR3 sequence is CATSRALSASGNTIYF. The CDR3 coding sequence is TGTGCCACCAGCAGAGCTCTGTCGGCCTCTGGAAACACCATATATTTT.

This clone appeared once. This sequence joins TRBV29-1 and TRBJ1-1; perhaps TRBD1 as D (6 bases). V shed 7 bases and J shed 4 bases, with 16 bases lying between them. The germline gives CDR1 SQVTM, CDR2 ANQGSEA. This CDR3 region has 13 residues. The CDR3 nucleotides read TGCAGCGCCCAAAGGGGGGTGGGCACTGAAGCTTTCTTT. Amino acids: CSAQRGVGTEAFF.

The CDR3 bases are TGTGCCAGCAGCTTATGGAGCGAAGCAAAAGAGACCCAGTACTTC. It translates to CASSLWSEAKETQYF. V and J are TRBV7-9 and TRBJ2-5; D is uncertain. With 2 bases removed from V and 3 bases from J, the gap between germline ends came to 13 bases. The CDR3 runs 15 residues. Germline CDR1 reads SEHNR; CDR2 reads FQNEAQ (reference sequence).

This clone was detected a few times. The chain joins TRBV6-6 to TRBJ2-7, with D hard to call. Deletions cut 2 bases from V and 7 bases from J, with 12 bases between. This CDR3 has 13 residues. Germline CDR1 and CDR2: MNHNY and SVGAGI (reference sequence). For the CDR3, the DNA is TGTGCCAGCAGTTACACATCTGCTGGTGAGCAGTACTTC. Its translation: CASSYTSAGEQYF.

The V call is TRBV27, the J call TRBJ1-1; possibly TRBD1 for D (6 bases). Per the germline V gene, CDR1 is MNHEY and CDR2 is SMNVEV (reference sequence). Trimming left V 5 bases short and J 3 bases short, with 10 bases between. CDR3 length: 13 residues. The CDR3 loop reads CASSVTGHTEAFF. The CDR3 DNA is TGTGCCAGCAGTGTAACAGGGCACACTGAAGCTTTCTTT.

The chain couples TRBV15 to TRBJ2-5, with D possibly matching TRBD2 (5 bases). Germline CDR1 LNHNV, CDR2 YYDKDF (reference sequence). V lost 1 base and J 3 bases, leaving 30 bases between the germline ends. The CDR3 has 21 amino acids. The CDR3, as DNA: TGTGCCACCAGCAGAGCGGCAGCGGACCGTCCCTGGGGTAGCCCTAAAGAGACCCAGTACTTC. This gives the protein CATSRAAADRPWGSPKETQYF.

The rearrangement links TRBV28 to TRBJ2-7; D is unclear. This CDR3 contains 13 residues. The V and J ends lost 5 bases and 7 bases respectively, with 15 bases between them. The germline CDR1 and CDR2 sequences are MDHEN and SYDVKM. The CDR3 region is CASSRLSPEEQYF. Here the CDR3 DNA reads TGTGCCAGCAGTCGGCTCTCCCCGGAGGAGCAGTACTTC.